Shown below are 25 T cell receptor beta chains from a single sample sequenced in a study of T cell responses to AZD1222 COVID-19 vaccine. Repertoires were generated with immunoSEQ multiplex PCR, while TCRdb's copy carries only in-frame clones and drops some. The sample consists of fewer than 120,000 clones, 81% of them appearing once. The sequencing here drew on peripheral blood, taken on day 0 of AZD1222 vaccination. The receptors were gathered from an adult in good health.

The chain joins TRBV30 to TRBJ1-3; D ambiguous. Between the trimmed V and J ends, which lost 0 bases and 4 bases, there was a span of 4 bases. Germline V gives CDR1 GTSNPN, CDR2 SVGIG (reference sequence). This CDR3 is built from 12 residues. The DNA of the CDR3 is TGTGCCTGGAGTGTAATGGGAAACACCATATATTTT. Translation gives CAWSVMGNTIYF.

In this sample, this clone turned up a few times. The CDR3, as DNA: TGTGCCAGCAGGCGGGGTACGGATTCACCCCTCCACTTT. It translates to CASRRGTDSPLHF. The chain links TRBV25-1 to TRBJ1-6; D remains ambiguous. In germline, CDR1 is MGHDK, CDR2 SYGVNS. There are 13 residues in the CDR3. V was trimmed by 6 bases and J by 8 bases, leaving 11 bases between them.

The genes are TRBV5-6 and TRBJ1-5; a weak D match, TRBD1 (6 bases). CDR3 length: 16 residues. The V end lost 1 base, the J end lost 2 bases, and 13 bases lay between the germline ends. Germline CDR1 reads SGHDT; CDR2 reads YYEEEE. In DNA, the CDR3 is TGTGCCAGCAGCTTGCGAGGGGGTCAAGGCAATCAGCCCCAGCATTTT. Translated, it gives CASSLRGGQGNQPQHF.

The chain recombines TRBV7-9 with TRBJ1-5, with 7 positions matching TRBD1. J was trimmed by 5 bases and V by 5 bases; bases with no gene match: 3. The CDR3 runs 13 residues. The germline V gene has CDR1 SEHNR and CDR2 FQNEAQ (reference sequence). The CDR3 loop is CASSGQGDQPQHF. CDR3 in DNA: TGTGCCAGCAGCGGTCAGGGGGATCAGCCCCAGCATTTT.

The J gene is TRBJ2-3, the V gene TRBV28; 7 bases fit TRBD1. The CDR3 covers 16 residues. V shed 5 bases and J 5 bases; nucleotides not matched to a gene: 13. The germline V gene encodes CDR1 MDHEN and CDR2 SYDVKM. CDR3 sequence reads: CASSGGSQGNRDTQYF. CDR3 nucleotide sequence: TGTGCCAGCAGTGGGGGATCACAGGGGAATAGAGATACGCAGTATTTT.

This chain joins TRBV7-3 and TRBJ1-6; D ambiguous. Trimming stripped 7 bases from V and 4 bases from J, with 17 bases between. Per the germline V gene, CDR1 is SGHTA and CDR2 is FQGTGA. There are 16 residues in the CDR3. As DNA, the CDR3 is TGTGCCAGCACCCCCGCAATAGTGAGTTATAATTCACCCCTCCACTTT. Its translation is CASTPAIVSYNSPLHF.

This clone has only one observation. The V and J genes are TRBV2 and TRBJ1-1, with D perhaps TRBD1 (6 bases). Per germline, CDR1 SNHLY and CDR2 FYNNEI. V lost 5 bases and J 11 bases, leaving 9 bases between the germline ends. The CDR3 contains 10 residues. For the CDR3, the DNA is TGTGCCAGCAGTCAGGGGTCGGCTTTCTTT. Protein product: CASSQGSAFF. The variable domain in full, completed from reference TRBV2 and TRBJ1-1, reads EPEVTQTPSHQVTQMGQEVILRCVPISNHLYFYWYRQILGQKVEFLVSFYNNEISEKSEIFDDQFSVERPDGSNFTLKIRSTKLEDSAMYFCASSQGSAFFGQGTRLTVV.

The chain combines TRBV30 with TRBJ2-7; possibly TRBD1 or TRBD2 for D (5 bases each). The CDR3 is made up of 14 amino acids. The germline gives CDR1 GTSNPN, CDR2 SVGIG (reference sequence). Deletions cut 0 bases from V and 2 bases from J, with 11 bases between. CDR3 residues: CAWSVPGSPYEQYF. The CDR3, as DNA: TGTGCCTGGAGTGTCCCAGGGAGCCCCTACGAGCAGTACTTC.

The chain employs TRBV13 and TRBJ2-7, with 8 bases that match TRBD2. The CDR3 covers 14 residues. The trim removed 5 bases at V and 7 bases at J, leaving 10 bases unmatched. In germline, CDR1 is PRHDT, CDR2 FYEKMQ (reference sequence). The CDR3 protein is CASSLSGTLGEQYF. The CDR3 DNA follows: TGTGCCAGCAGCCTTAGCGGGACACTGGGGGAGCAGTACTTC. The complete variable domain, with remaining parts taken from reference TRBV13 and TRBJ2-7, reads AAGVIQSPRHLIKEKRETATLKCYPIPRHDTVYWYQQGPGQDPQFLISFYEKMQSDKGSIPDRFSAQQFSDYHSELNMSSLELGDSALYFCASSLSGTLGEQYFGPGTRLTVT.

V and J are TRBV6-2 or TRBV6-3 and TRBJ2-3, with D perhaps TRBD1 or TRBD2 (7 bases each). This CDR3 region has 18 residues. Germline V lookup: CDR1 MNHEY, CDR2 SVGEGT. Trimming pared 0 bases from V and 2 bases from J, leaving 18 bases between. Here the CDR3 DNA reads TGTGCCAGCAGTTACTCGGGAGCGGGACAGTTCATCACAGATACGCAGTATTTT. This sequence encodes CASSYSGAGQFITDTQYF.

J is TRBJ2-1 and V is TRBV12-3 or TRBV12-4; D ambiguous. Trimming took off 2 bases at V and 7 bases at J, with 3 bases between the two ends. This CDR3 contains 11 residues. CDR3 amino acids: CASSLINEQFF. CDR3 sequence (DNA): TGTGCCAGCAGTTTAATAAATGAGCAGTTCTTC.

The chain uses TRBV19 and TRBJ1-6; D gene unclear. V lost 7 bases and J lost 1, with 20 bases in between. CDR3 size: 18 residues. CDR1 is LNHDA, CDR2 SQIVND, per germline (reference sequence). CDR3 in DNA: TGTGCCAGTACCCCTCGGTATAGCGAACGGTCCTATAATTCACCCCTCCACTTT. The encoded protein is CASTPRYSERSYNSPLHF.

The J gene is TRBJ1-2, the V gene TRBV28; D remains unclear. Germline CDR1 and CDR2: MDHEN and SYDVKM. This CDR3 is built from 13 residues. V was pared by 4 bases and J by 8 bases, with 14 bases between. The DNA of the CDR3 is TGTGCCAGCAGTTCCGGGTTCTCGGGAGGCTACACCTTC. This gives the protein CASSSGFSGGYTF.

This clone is a singleton in its sample. CDR3 sequence reads: CASSLRGGVEEKLFF. DNA for the CDR3: TGTGCCAGCAGCTTACGCGGGGGGGTTGAAGAAAAACTGTTTTTT. The genes are TRBV7-2 and TRBJ1-4; TRBD1 might be the D (5 bases). CDR3 length equals 15 residues. Deletions cut 2 bases from V and 8 bases from J, with 15 bases between. Germline V gene sequence: CDR1 SGHTA, CDR2 FQGNSA.

This clone was detected only a few times. In nucleotides, the CDR3 is TGTGCCAGTAGCCTAACGGACAGGGCTGGCTATGGCTACACCTTC. As protein: CASSLTDRAGYGYTF. The chain joins TRBV19 to TRBJ1-2; 8 bases line up with TRBD1. This CDR3 region has 15 residues. Per the germline V gene, CDR1 is LNHDA and CDR2 is SQIVND (reference sequence). The V gene end was trimmed by 6 bases and the J gene end by 4 bases; junction bases not matched to a gene: 10.

Concerning this clone itself: A much larger clone lies a single base off, so this may be a read error. The rearrangement uses TRBV5-4 and TRBJ1-1; D is undetermined. CDR3 length equals 11 residues. Trimming took off 3 bases at V and 2 bases at J, with 2 bases between the two ends. From germline, CDR1 is SGHNT and CDR2 YYREEE (reference sequence). As DNA, the CDR3 is TGTGCCAGCAGCTCCAACACTGAAGCTTTCTTT. Protein sequence: CASSSNTEAFF.

The chain has TRBV28 and TRBJ1-1; D call uncertain. The CDR3 is 13 residues long. Per the germline V gene, CDR1 is MDHEN and CDR2 is SYDVKM. The ends were cut back, 3 bases at V and 6 bases at J, with 11 bases in the middle. The CDR3 protein is CASSLVTPPEAFF. CDR3 coding DNA: TGTGCCAGCAGTTTGGTCACACCGCCTGAAGCTTTCTTT. Full variable domain (rest looked up from reference TRBV28 and TRBJ1-1): DVKVTQSSRYLVKRTGEKVFLECVQDMDHENMFWYRQDPGLGLRLIYFSYDVKMKEKGDIPEGYSVSREKKERFSLILESASTNQTSMYLCASSLVTPPEAFFGQGTRLTVV.

The chain employs TRBV28 and TRBJ1-2, with 7 bases matching TRBD1. Germline assignment: CDR1 MDHEN and CDR2 SYDVKM. This CDR3 region has 14 residues. Trimming at V came to 4 bases and at J to 1 base, leaving 3 bases not matched to a gene. The DNA of the CDR3 is TGTGCCAGCAGTTGGGACAGTTTTAACTATGGCTACACCTTC. It is translated as CASSWDSFNYGYTF.

Worth noting for this clone: Other DNA sequences of this sample code for an identical CDR3. This chain uses TRBV14 with TRBJ1-2, with D unclear. The CDR3 has 14 amino acids. Germline lookup yields CDR1 SGHDN and CDR2 FVKESK. Trimming pared 0 bases from V and 1 base from J, leaving 6 bases between. CDR3 DNA: TGTGCCAGCAGCCAAGAGTCTGTTAACTATGGCTACACCTTC. This sequence encodes CASSQESVNYGYTF. Looking up the rest from reference TRBV14 and TRBJ1-2 gives the full variable domain: EAGVTQFPSHSVIEKGQTVTLRCDPISGHDNLYWYRRVMGKEIKFLLHFVKESKQDESGMPNNRFLAERTGGTYSTLKVQPAELEDSGVYFCASSQESVNYGYTFGSGTRLTVV.

The rearrangement links TRBV7-6 to TRBJ1-3; D may be TRBD1 (6 bases). V lost 1 base and J lost 1, with 11 bases in between. This CDR3 contains 16 residues. From germline, CDR1 is SGHVS and CDR2 FNYEAQ. The CDR3 DNA follows: TGTGCCAGCAGCTTAGATCTAGGGGGTTCTGGAAACACCATATATTTT. Translated: CASSLDLGGSGNTIYF.

The CDR3 is CATSRAPPETSTDTQYF. In nucleotides, the CDR3 is TGTGCCACCAGCAGAGCCCCGCCTGAGACAAGCACAGATACGCAGTATTTT. This sequence joins TRBV15 and TRBJ2-3; D not certain. This CDR3 has 17 amino acids. Germline lookup yields CDR1 LNHNV and CDR2 YYDKDF (reference sequence). V lost 1 base and J 0 bases, leaving 14 bases between the germline ends.

This chain connects TRBV11-2 to TRBJ2-1, with D uncertain. V lost 0 bases and J lost 6, with 9 bases in between. This CDR3 region has 14 residues. Germline loops: CDR1 SGHAT, CDR2 FQNNGV. The CDR3 DNA reads as TGTGCCAGCAGCTTAGATTATTCCGGCAATGAGCAGTTCTTC. Translating it yields CASSLDYSGNEQFF. The whole variable domain, remainder taken from reference TRBV11-2 and TRBJ2-1, is EAGVAQSPRYKIIEKRQSVAFWCNPISGHATLYWYQQILGQGPKLLIQFQNNGVVDDSQLPKDRFSAERLKGVDSTLKIQPAKLEDSAVYLCASSLDYSGNEQFFGPGTRLTVL.

V and J are TRBV19 and TRBJ2-7, with D perhaps TRBD1 (6 bases). The V and J ends lost 2 bases and 1 base respectively, with 9 bases between them. The CDR3 length is 14 residues. Germline V gene sequence: CDR1 LNHDA, CDR2 SQIVND (reference sequence). This chain's CDR3 is CASSITTGSYEQYF. The DNA of the CDR3 is TGTGCCAGTAGTATAACTACAGGGTCCTACGAGCAGTACTTC.

This clone was seen once. This chain's CDR3 is CASSQGAIPGANVLTF. The DNA of the CDR3 is TGCGCCAGCAGCCAAGGTGCGATCCCTGGGGCCAACGTCCTGACTTTC. V gene TRBV4-3 combines with J gene TRBJ2-6; the D is unclear. V lost 1 base, J lost 2 bases, and 9 bases lay in between. The CDR3 is 16 residues long. Germline-derived CDR1 and CDR2 are LGHNA and YSLEER.

The chain couples TRBV7-8 to TRBJ1-5; D is undetermined. The CDR3 is 14 residues long. Germline V lookup: CDR1 SGHVS, CDR2 FQNEAQ. The germline V and J ends were trimmed by 5 bases and 3 bases, with 11 bases remaining between them. The CDR3 region is CASSPSNVNQPQHF. CDR3 bases: TGTGCCAGCAGCCCCTCAAACGTCAATCAGCCCCAGCATTTT.